A selection of T cell receptor beta chains follows, all from one sample in a study of blood T cell repertoires in COVID-19. The method was immunoSEQ multiplex PCR; TCRdb's version includes in-frame clones alone and lacks a portion of them. This sample has over 250,000 clones; approximately 83% occur once, and the top ten carry around 10%. Sequenced: peripheral blood. All receptors derive from an older woman with acute or convalescent COVID-19. Each CDR3 is given with its conserved first and last residue. The order of the fields is J gene, V gene, clone size, D gene, CDR3 protein, CDR3 DNA. The D gene is left open where the match is weak. Only some rows state a clone size, as once, few, many or a class for expanded clones.

>TRBJ1-1|TRBV6-5|once|.
CASSYAEPNTEAFF
TGTGCCAGCAGTTACGCTGAGCCGAACACTGAAGCTTTCTTT
>TRBJ1-1|TRBV29-1|.|TRBD1
CSVTQGATEAFF
TGCAGCGTCACTCAGGGGGCCACTGAAGCTTTCTTT
>TRBJ1-2|TRBV10-3|.|TRBD1
CAISDPTKDRNYYGYTF
TGTGCCATCAGTGACCCGACTAAGGACAGGAACTACTATGGCTACACCTTC
>TRBJ1-4|TRBV20-1|.|.
CSGGGNEKLFF
TGCAGTGGAGGGGGAAATGAAAAACTGTTTTTT
>TRBJ2-7|TRBV4-1|.|TRBD1
CASSHASGQGDYEQYF
TGCGCCAGCAGCCATGCATCGGGACAGGGGGACTACGAGCAGTACTTC
>TRBJ2-7|TRBV5-1|.|TRBD1
CASGLGGGQGGYEQYF
TGCGCCAGCGGTTTGGGCGGTGGACAGGGCGGCTACGAGCAGTACTTC
>TRBJ1-1|TRBV5-1|.|.
CASRRTTENTEAFF
TGCGCCAGCAGACGAACGACAGAGAACACTGAAGCTTTCTTT
>TRBJ1-6|TRBV6-5|.|.
CASSSMTGVGSPLHF
TGTGCCAGCAGTTCGATGACAGGAGTGGGTTCACCCCTCCACTTT
>TRBJ1-5|TRBV12-3/TRBV12-4|once|.
CASRADGYQPQHF
TGTGCCAGCAGAGCGGACGGCTATCAGCCCCAGCATTTT
>TRBJ1-2|TRBV5-6|.|TRBD1
CASSPDRGGYGYTF
TGTGCCAGCAGCCCAGACAGGGGAGGCTATGGCTACACCTTC
>TRBJ1-3|TRBV3-1/TRBV3-2|.|.
CASSHTSSGNTIYF
TGTGCCAGCAGCCATACGAGCTCTGGAAACACCATATATTTT
>TRBJ1-5|TRBV2|.|TRBD1
CASSAGTANQPQHF
TGTGCCAGCAGTGCTGGGACAGCCAATCAGCCCCAGCATTTT
>TRBJ2-7|TRBV19|.|.
CASSKGASYYEQYF
TGTGCCAGTAGTAAAGGGGCCAGCTACTACGAGCAGTACTTC
>TRBJ1-3|TRBV18|.|.
CASSPLQEGNTIYF
TGTGCCAGCTCACCTCTCCAGGAAGGAAACACCATATATTTT
>TRBJ1-3|TRBV4-1|few|.
CASSQERKRTGNTIYF
TGCGCCAGCAGCCAAGAAAGGAAGAGGACTGGAAACACCATATATTTT
>TRBJ2-3|TRBV9|.|.
CASSVRGAADTQYF
TGTGCCAGCAGCGTACGGGGGGCCGCAGATACGCAGTATTTT
>TRBJ2-7|TRBV4-2|.|.
CASSQGGGGGPYEQYF
TGTGCCAGCAGCCAAGGGGGCGGGGGCGGTCCCTACGAGCAGTACTTC
>TRBJ1-1|TRBV14|.|.
CASSQGRRGAFF
TGTGCCAGCAGCCAAGGTCGGAGGGGTGCTTTCTTT
>TRBJ1-3|TRBV9|many|TRBD1
CASSAGTAGNTIYF
TGTGCCAGCAGCGCGGGGACAGCTGGAAACACCATATATTTT
>TRBJ1-5|TRBV1|.|.
CTSSQDNGGRQPQHF
TGCACCAGCAGCCAAGATAACGGGGGGAGACAGCCCCAGCATTTT
>TRBJ2-3|TRBV6-5|.|TRBD1
CATSPGTGIGDTQYF
TGTGCCACATCTCCCGGGACAGGGATAGGAGATACGCAGTATTTT
>TRBJ1-6|TRBV9|.|.
CASSVGGNGVNSPLHF
TGTGCCAGCAGCGTAGGGGGTAACGGGGTTAATTCACCCCTCCACTTT
>TRBJ1-5|TRBV7-2|once|.
CASSQGRTLNQPQHF
TGTGCCAGCAGCCAAGGGAGGACACTCAATCAGCCCCAGCATTTT
>TRBJ1-1|TRBV7-6|few|TRBD1
CASSPWTGRNTEAFF
TGTGCCAGCAGCCCGTGGACAGGGAGAAACACTGAAGCTTTCTTT
>TRBJ1-5|TRBV9|.|TRBD1
CASSLEGQGGQPQHF
TGTGCCAGCAGCCTAGAAGGACAGGGAGGACAGCCCCAGCATTTT
>TRBJ2-7|TRBV6-5|.|TRBD1
CASSYRDRVYEQYF
TGTGCCAGCAGTTACCGGGACAGGGTCTACGAGCAGTACTTC
>TRBJ2-3|TRBV19|.|.
CASTPLGQSTDTQYF
TGTGCCAGTACCCCCCTTGGACAATCCACAGATACGCAGTATTTT
>TRBJ2-1|TRBV7-8|.|.
CASSLVGGSDNEQFF
TGTGCCAGCAGCTTAGTTGGGGGCAGCGACAATGAGCAGTTCTTC